Each of the 17 T cell receptor beta chains below was sequenced from the same sample in a study of shared clonotypes between healthy human individuals. CD8 cells classed as naive were CD45RO-negative and positively selected for CCR7, excluding terminally differentiated effector memory CD45RA+ cells. TCRdb's copy holds only in-frame clones and misses some; the assay was immunoSEQ multiplex PCR. The sample records millions of clones, about 92% being singletons. Material for sequencing was naive CD8+ T cells from PBMCs. Source of these receptors: a man younger than 30 in good health. Some clones in this sample may be carry-over from other donors' samples.

The chain employs TRBV19 and TRBJ1-1, with 11 bases fitting TRBD1. With V trimmed by 5 bases and J by 5 bases, 7 bases remained unmatched. The CDR3 runs 15 residues. Germline V gene lookup returns CDR1 LNHDA and CDR2 SQIVND (reference sequence). CDR3 residues: CASSFSGTGGTEAFF. The CDR3 DNA reads as TGTGCCAGTAGTTTCTCCGGGACAGGGGGGACTGAAGCTTTCTTT.

The chain has TRBV27 and TRBJ1-1; D remains ambiguous. The CDR3 has 15 residues. The V gene's germline CDR1 is MNHEY and CDR2 SMNVEV (reference sequence). V was pared by 3 bases and J by 6 bases, with 17 bases between. CDR3 residues: CASSFFTSWRSEAFF. The CDR3 DNA sequence: TGTGCCAGCAGTTTCTTTACCTCTTGGAGATCTGAAGCTTTCTTT.

About this clone: Other nucleotide sequences in the sample specify the same CDR3. The chain recombines TRBV28 with TRBJ1-1; D is unresolved. The CDR3 totals 13 residues. CDR1 and CDR2 from the germline V gene are MDHEN and SYDVKM. V lost 1 base and J lost 5, with 8 bases in between. CDR3 sequence: CASSLSRGTEAFF. CDR3 nucleotide sequence: TGTGCCAGCAGTTTATCACGAGGGACTGAAGCTTTCTTT.

The chain has TRBV6-5 and TRBJ2-7; 7 nucleotides match TRBD2. The CDR3 is made up of 15 amino acids. V gave up 6 bases and J gave up 7 bases; unmatched junction bases: 15. The V gene's germline CDR1 is MNHEY and CDR2 SVGAGI. The CDR3 DNA sequence: TGTGCCAGCAGGGGGAGGGAGGGTCCTTCGGGAGAGCAGTACTTC. Protein sequence: CASRGREGPSGEQYF.

This clone showed up just once. V and J are TRBV13 and TRBJ2-5; 14 bases align to TRBD2. The CDR3 consists of 16 residues. J lost 7 bases, V lost 5 bases, and 9 bases had no gene match. Germline values: CDR1 PRHDT, CDR2 FYEKMQ (reference sequence). This chain's CDR3 is CASSRTSGRIGGTQYF. In DNA, the CDR3 is TGTGCCAGCAGCCGGACTAGCGGGAGGATCGGAGGGACCCAGTACTTC. Supplemented by reference TRBV13 and TRBJ2-5, the full variable domain reads AAGVIQSPRHLIKEKRETATLKCYPIPRHDTVYWYQQGPGQDPQFLISFYEKMQSDKGSIPDRFSAQQFSDYHSELNMSSLELGDSALYFCASSRTSGRIGGTQYFGPGTRLLVL.

This chain links TRBV11-2 with TRBJ2-7; 8 bases line up with TRBD2. V shed 5 bases, J shed 7 bases, and the junction held 7 bases outside the gene matches. The V gene's germline CDR1 is SGHAT and CDR2 FQNNGV. This CDR3 spans 13 amino acids. For the CDR3, the DNA is TGTGCCAGCAGCCGGGGACTAGGAGGGGAGCAGTACTTC. Translation: CASSRGLGGEQYF. The full variable domain, rest sourced from reference TRBV11-2 and TRBJ2-7, is EAGVAQSPRYKIIEKRQSVAFWCNPISGHATLYWYQQILGQGPKLLIQFQNNGVVDDSQLPKDRFSAERLKGVDSTLKIQPAKLEDSAVYLCASSRGLGGEQYFGPGTRLTVT.

V and J are TRBV27 and TRBJ2-5; no reliable D call. CDR3 length: 13 amino acids. CDR1 and CDR2 (germline): MNHEY, SMNVEV (reference sequence). V lost 6 bases to trimming and J lost 4 bases, with 12 bases between them. This CDR3 is CASSQLQAETQYF. As DNA, the CDR3 is TGTGCCAGCAGCCAATTGCAGGCAGAGACCCAGTACTTC.

This chain uses TRBV15 with TRBJ1-4; D unresolved. The V end lost 1 base, the J end lost 1 base, and 4 bases lay between the germline ends. Germline CDR1 is LNHNV and CDR2 is YYDKDF (reference sequence). The CDR3 length is 14 residues. CDR3 bases: TGTGCCACCAGCAGAGGTGGAACTAATGAAAAACTGTTTTTT. This gives the protein CATSRGGTNEKLFF.

The rearrangement joins TRBV11-3 to TRBJ2-2; 8 nucleotides match TRBD2. The ends lost 4 bases at V and 1 base at J; junction bases unmatched: 2. Germline lookup yields CDR1 SGHNT and CDR2 YENEEA. CDR3 length: 15 amino acids. This CDR3 is CASSSTSVNTGELFF. In DNA form, the CDR3 reads TGTGCCAGCAGCTCGACTAGCGTGAACACCGGGGAGCTGTTTTTT.

The CDR3 is CASSSGTGWGEQYF. The CDR3 DNA reads TGTGCCAGCAGTTCCGGGACAGGGTGGGGCGAGCAGTACTTC. The chain recombines TRBV6-5 with TRBJ2-7; 9 nucleotides align to TRBD1. The germline V gene encodes CDR1 MNHEY and CDR2 SVGAGI. With V trimmed by 4 bases and J by 6 bases, 7 bases remained unmatched. This CDR3 is built from 14 residues.

This chain joins TRBV19 and TRBJ2-7; D remains unclear. This CDR3 region has 13 residues. V was pared by 5 bases and J by 6 bases, with 14 bases between. Germline CDR1 reads LNHDA; CDR2 reads SQIVND (reference sequence). The CDR3 DNA reads TGTGCCAGTAGTGTCGTCCCAGTAGGCGAGCAGTACTTC. This gives the protein CASSVVPVGEQYF.

This clone was detected only a few times. This chain connects TRBV30 to TRBJ1-4, with a possible D match to TRBD1 (5 bases). Germline CDR1 GTSNPN, CDR2 SVGIG (reference sequence). V dropped 5 bases and J dropped 4 bases, with 11 bases sitting between them. CDR3 length: 13 amino acids. The CDR3 DNA follows: TGTGCCTGGGATCTGGGGCTTAATGAAAAACTGTTTTTT. Translated, it gives CAWDLGLNEKLFF.

A few counts support this clone. The genes are TRBV21-1 and TRBJ2-3. TRBV21-1 is a pseudogene segment. This CDR3 has 16 residues. CDR3 region: CASSKRGTRRTDTQYF. In DNA, the CDR3 is TGTGCCAGCAGCAAAAGAGGGACCCGGAGAACAGATACGCAGTATTTT.

This sequence joins TRBV9 and TRBJ2-3; D not certain. Germline V gives CDR1 SGDLS, CDR2 YYNGEE. The CDR3 loop spans 15 amino acids. Trimming left V 4 bases short and J 4 bases short, with 16 bases between. CDR3 amino acids: CASSPPPFSPDTQYF. CDR3 nucleotide sequence: TGTGCCAGCAGCCCCCCCCCGTTCAGCCCAGATACGCAGTATTTT.

The chain links TRBV29-1 to TRBJ1-1, with 7 nucleotides matching TRBD1. Germline V CDR1 and CDR2: SQVTM, ANQGSEA. This CDR3 is 12 amino acids long. Germline trimming cut 5 bases from V and 8 bases from J; bases unmatched to any gene: 8. CDR3 loop: CSVMTGPGEAFF. The CDR3 region has the DNA TGCAGCGTTATGACAGGGCCCGGGGAAGCTTTCTTT.

The rearrangement uses TRBV14 and TRBJ2-1; TRBD2 matches 10 bases. With 3 bases clipped from V and 2 bases from J, the junction kept 4 bases outside the gene matches. This CDR3 comprises 16 residues. Germline V gene lookup returns CDR1 SGHDN and CDR2 FVKESK. In DNA form, the CDR3 reads TGTGCCAGCAGCCAGGACCTAGCGGGGGCCTACAATGAGCAGTTCTTC. Its translation is CASSQDLAGAYNEQFF. Full variable domain (outside the CDR3, taken from reference TRBV14 and TRBJ2-1): EAGVTQFPSHSVIEKGQTVTLRCDPISGHDNLYWYRRVMGKEIKFLLHFVKESKQDESGMPNNRFLAERTGGTYSTLKVQPAELEDSGVYFCASSQDLAGAYNEQFFGPGTRLTVL.

The J gene is TRBJ2-7, the V gene TRBV19; 9 bases align to TRBD1. V shed 5 bases and J 0 bases; nucleotides not matched to a gene: 5. This CDR3 contains 15 residues. CDR1 is LNHDA and CDR2 is SQIVND in the germline V gene (reference sequence). DNA of the CDR3: TGTGCCAGTAGTCCAGGGACAGGGCTCTCCTACGAGCAGTACTTC. Its translation is CASSPGTGLSYEQYF.